This TCR beta chain was identified during a study of T cells after yellow fever vaccination. Germline V gene lookup returns CDR1 LNHNV and CDR2 YYDKDF (reference sequence). Germline trimming cut 0 bases from V and 3 bases from J; bases unmatched to any gene: 4. The CDR3 has 15 residues. TCRdb ran MiXCR on the 5' RACE reads and lists one entry per CDR3 protein. The profile covers about 68,000 distinct CDR3 sequences, with about 7% appearing a single time and about 40% taken by the ten largest. This clonotype occurred many times. This clonotype was obtained from a man aged 18 to 35 who received the YFV17D yellow fever vaccine. Sequenced material: CD8+ T cells sorted from PBMCs, taken about 41 days after the first yellow fever vaccination. The chain carries TRBV15 and TRBJ2-7; 8 nucleotides align to TRBD2. The CDR3 nucleotides read TGTGCCACCAGCAGAGATTGGGCGGGGGGCTACGAGCAGTACTTC. Encoded protein: CATSRDWAGGYEQYF.